What follows are 32 T cell receptor beta chains derived from one specimen sequenced in a study of cytomegalovirus exposure and HLA in healthy donors. A multiplex PCR was run with 60 Vbeta primers and 13 Jbeta primers. Clones were read by immunoSEQ multiplex PCR, and TCRdb kept only the in-frame ones, dropping some. The repertoire holds around 250,000 clones, with approximately 80% as singletons. Sequencing input: PBMCs. The receptors shown here come from a woman in her fifties or sixties in good health and CMV-seropositive.

The chain uses TRBV2 and TRBJ2-7; D possibly corresponds to TRBD2 (6 bases). Germline-derived CDR1 and CDR2 are SNHLY and FYNNEI. This CDR3 is built from 14 residues. V shed 4 bases and J shed 2 bases, with 12 bases lying between them. CDR3 sequence reads: CASSVSGVTYEQYF. The CDR3 DNA reads TGTGCCAGCAGTGTTTCGGGAGTTACCTACGAGCAGTACTTC.

This clone was seen only a few times. The chain joins TRBV2 to TRBJ1-1; D gene uncertain. The CDR3 loop spans 11 amino acids. The germline V gene has CDR1 SNHLY and CDR2 FYNNEI. The V end was cut by 6 bases, the J end by 8 bases, with 10 bases between. CDR3 nucleotide sequence: TGTGCCAGCAGGTTGGCCCCAGAAGCTTTCTTT. Translation: CASRLAPEAFF.

The rearrangement uses TRBV11-2 and TRBJ2-1; 7 bases are a match to TRBD2. There are 15 residues in the CDR3. V lost 5 bases, J lost 0 bases, and 4 bases stayed unmatched. The germline gives CDR1 SGHAT, CDR2 FQNNGV. The CDR3 DNA reads as TGTGCCAGCAGCAAAAGCGGGACCTCCTACAATGAGCAGTTCTTC. Translated, it gives CASSKSGTSYNEQFF.

This chain links TRBV4-1 with TRBJ2-1; 9 positions match TRBD2. V shed 0 bases and J 4 bases; nucleotides not matched to a gene: 16. This CDR3 spans 20 amino acids. From germline, CDR1 is MGHRA and CDR2 YSYEKL. This chain's CDR3 is CASSQDRGGRAPSLYNEQFF. The CDR3 nucleotides read TGCGCCAGCAGCCAAGATCGGGGCGGGAGGGCCCCGTCTTTATACAATGAGCAGTTCTTC.

The chain combines TRBV11-2 with TRBJ2-7; TRBD2 agrees at 12 bases. CDR1 is SGHAT, CDR2 FQNNGV, per germline. The CDR3 loop spans 14 amino acids. V shed 5 bases, J shed 4 bases, and the junction held 3 bases outside the gene matches. For the CDR3, the DNA is TGTGCCAGCAGCGCCGGACTAGCGGGGTACGAGCAGTACTTC. It encodes CASSAGLAGYEQYF. Looking up the rest from reference TRBV11-2 and TRBJ2-7 gives the full variable domain: EAGVAQSPRYKIIEKRQSVAFWCNPISGHATLYWYQQILGQGPKLLIQFQNNGVVDDSQLPKDRFSAERLKGVDSTLKIQPAKLEDSAVYLCASSAGLAGYEQYFGPGTRLTVT.

The chain has TRBV9 and TRBJ2-1; 12 bases map to TRBD2. V gave up 3 bases and J gave up 3 bases; unmatched junction bases: 13. This CDR3 comprises 19 residues. In germline, CDR1 is SGDLS, CDR2 YYNGEE. CDR3 nucleotides: TGTGCCAGCAGCGCATCTAGCGGGAGGGTCGCTTGGTTCTACAATGAGCAGTTCTTC. The encoded protein is CASSASSGRVAWFYNEQFF.

This sequence joins TRBV6-5 and TRBJ1-1, with 7 positions matching TRBD1. The germline CDR1 and CDR2 sequences are MNHEY and SVGAGI. The CDR3 sequence is 15 residues long. Trimming cost V 0 bases and J 4 bases; bases outside gene matches: 5. Here the CDR3 DNA reads TGTGCCAGCAGTTACTCAGGGGGCGTCGTCACTGAAGCTTTCTTT. Translated: CASSYSGGVVTEAFF.

The chain has TRBV2 and TRBJ2-1, with D possibly TRBD2 on 6 matching bases. The V end was cut by 0 bases, the J end by 13 bases, with 10 bases between. There are 12 residues in the CDR3. CDR1 is SNHLY, CDR2 FYNNEI, per germline. Here the CDR3 DNA reads TGTGCCAGCAGTGAAGCGGTGCGGGATCAGTTCTTC. Protein product: CASSEAVRDQFF.

CDR3 DNA: TGCGCCAGCAGCCAAGGGTTAGAATCCTACGAGCAGTACTTC. It specifies CASSQGLESYEQYF. The V gene is TRBV4-1, the J gene TRBJ2-7, with D hard to call. The V gene's germline CDR1 is MGHRA and CDR2 YSYEKL. V dropped 1 base and J dropped 1 base, with 8 bases sitting between them. The CDR3 covers 14 residues.

The chain recombines TRBV7-8 with TRBJ2-7; 7 positions match TRBD2. Unmatched junction bases numbered 4, after V lost 1 base and J lost 1 base. This CDR3 spans 15 amino acids. Germline CDR1 SGHVS, CDR2 FQNEAQ. The CDR3 protein is CASSLGEGASYEQYF. The DNA of the CDR3 is TGTGCCAGCAGCTTAGGGGAGGGAGCATCCTACGAGCAGTACTTC.

For this clone: Other DNA sequences in the same sample also yield this CDR3. V and J are TRBV6-5 and TRBJ1-2, with no clear D. Trimming took 0 bases from V and 0 from J, leaving 5 bases between them. Looked up from germline, CDR1 is MNHEY and CDR2 is SVGAGI. The CDR3 loop spans 14 amino acids. In nucleotides, the CDR3 is TGTGCCAGCAGTTACTCAGGAGCTAACTATGGCTACACCTTC. This translates into CASSYSGANYGYTF.

This chain connects TRBV9 to TRBJ1-2; 7 bases are shared with TRBD1. The CDR3 length is 16 residues. V was clipped by 2 bases and J by 0 bases; unmatched bases: 7. CDR1 is SGDLS, CDR2 YYNGEE, per germline. The chain's CDR3 is CASSVGTETPNYGYTF. The CDR3 DNA sequence: TGTGCCAGCAGCGTCGGGACAGAGACCCCTAACTATGGCTACACCTTC.

V gene TRBV29-1 combines with J gene TRBJ1-5; TRBD1 matches at 7 bases. The germline CDR1 and CDR2 sequences are SQVTM and ANQGSEA. Trimming removed 4 bases from V and 5 bases from J; junction bases left unmatched: 2. The CDR3 runs to 12 residues. CDR3 coding DNA: TGCAGCGTTGGACAGGGACATCAGCCCCAGCATTTT. Its protein product is CSVGQGHQPQHF.

Regarding this clone: Other DNA sequences of this sample code for an identical CDR3. V and J are TRBV18 and TRBJ1-2; 8 bases align to TRBD1. J gave up 6 bases and V 3 bases, and 0 bases lay outside the gene matches. Germline V lookup: CDR1 KGHSH, CDR2 LQKENI. The CDR3 is 12 amino acids. CDR3 loop: CASSPTGDGYTF. The CDR3 region has the DNA TGTGCCAGCTCACCGACAGGGGATGGCTACACCTTC.

The genes are TRBV9 and TRBJ2-7; TRBD2 matches 7 bases. CDR1 is SGDLS and CDR2 is YYNGEE in the germline V gene. The length of the CDR3 is 14 residues. Trimming removed 3 bases from V and 2 bases from J; junction bases left unmatched: 5. The CDR3 here is CASSGVGGAYEQYF. CDR3 nucleotide sequence: TGTGCCAGCAGCGGGGTGGGGGGGGCCTACGAGCAGTACTTC.

The J gene is TRBJ1-1, the V gene TRBV5-4, with D possibly matching TRBD1 (6 bases). This CDR3 comprises 13 residues. V dropped 3 bases and J dropped 8 bases, with 14 bases sitting between them. The germline V gene has CDR1 SGHNT and CDR2 YYREEE (reference sequence). The CDR3, as DNA: TGTGCCAGCAGCTACACTACGGGACACGAAGCTTTCTTT. It is translated as CASSYTTGHEAFF. Filled out from reference TRBV5-4 and TRBJ1-1, the complete variable domain reads ETGVTQSPTHLIKTRGQQVTLRCSSQSGHNTVSWYQQALGQGPQFIFQYYREEENGRGNFPPRFSGLQFPNYSSELNVNALELDDSALYLCASSYTTGHEAFFGQGTRLTVV.

This chain joins TRBV2 and TRBJ2-1; 8 positions match TRBD2. Losses at the gene ends were 4 bases for V and 6 bases for J; bases not matched to a gene: 8. The CDR3 is 15 residues long. CDR1 SNHLY and CDR2 FYNNEI come from the germline V gene. The CDR3 region has the DNA TGTGCCAGCAGTGTAGAGAATGCGGGGGGCAATGAGCAGTTCTTC. This sequence encodes CASSVENAGGNEQFF. The entire variable domain, with the rest obtained from reference TRBV2 and TRBJ2-1, is as follows: EPEVTQTPSHQVTQMGQEVILRCVPISNHLYFYWYRQILGQKVEFLVSFYNNEISEKSEIFDDQFSVERPDGSNFTLKIRSTKLEDSAMYFCASSVENAGGNEQFFGPGTRLTVL.

The chain is built from TRBV7-9 and TRBJ2-7; 9 positions match TRBD1. Unmatched junction bases numbered 19, after V lost 5 bases and J lost 2 bases. The CDR3 is 19 amino acids. Germline V gene data show CDR1 as SEHNR and CDR2 as FQNEAQ (reference sequence). CDR3: CASSPQDRGPEDQPYEQYF. CDR3 nucleotide sequence: TGTGCCAGCAGCCCCCAGGACAGGGGCCCGGAGGACCAACCCTACGAGCAGTACTTC.

V gene TRBV30 combines with J gene TRBJ1-6; TRBD1 agrees at 9 bases. The CDR3 totals 15 residues. Germline V gives CDR1 GTSNPN, CDR2 SVGIG (reference sequence). Germline trimming cut 1 base from V and 4 bases from J; bases unmatched to any gene: 2. The CDR3 protein is CAWSGGQGYNSPLHF. For the CDR3, the DNA is TGTGCCTGGAGTGGGGGACAGGGTTATAATTCACCCCTCCACTTT.

This chain links TRBV4-1 with TRBJ1-2; TRBD1 matches 7 bases. Trimming at V came to 4 bases and at J to 4 bases, leaving 6 bases not matched to a gene. This CDR3 has 14 amino acids. The germline V gene encodes CDR1 MGHRA and CDR2 YSYEKL. The CDR3 here is CASSPRQGGYGYTF. The CDR3 DNA reads as TGCGCCAGCAGCCCACGACAGGGAGGCTATGGCTACACCTTC.

There are a few counts of this clone. The rearrangement joins TRBV4-1 to TRBJ2-7, with TRBD2 matching 7 bases. With V trimmed by 2 bases and J by 0 bases, 4 bases remained unmatched. CDR1 is MGHRA, CDR2 YSYEKL, per germline. This CDR3 has 15 amino acids. The CDR3 nucleotides are TGCGCCAGCAGCCAATTTACGGGGGGCTCCTACGAGCAGTACTTC. This codes for CASSQFTGGSYEQYF.

V is TRBV9 and J is TRBJ1-2, with a weak D call TRBD1 (5 bases). The CDR3 totals 14 residues. Trimming stripped 4 bases from V and 8 bases from J, with 18 bases between. CDR1 SGDLS and CDR2 YYNGEE come from the germline V gene. Here the CDR3 DNA reads TGTGCCAGCAGCTCCATCGGGGGAGATGGGGGCTACACCTTC. It encodes CASSSIGGDGGYTF.

The chain employs TRBV10-3 and TRBJ1-5, with D possibly TRBD1 on 6 matching bases. V gave up 3 bases and J gave up 1 base, with 7 bases separating them. In germline, CDR1 is ENHRY, CDR2 SYGVKD. The CDR3 spans 14 residues. The CDR3 DNA reads as TGTGCCATCAGTGAACAGGGAAGCAATCAGCCCCAGCATTTT. Its translation: CAISEQGSNQPQHF.

As concerns this clone: Germline and junction disagree at one end, which may indicate a read error. CDR3 sequence: CASSYDRTQERDF. CDR3 bases: TGCGCCAGCAGCTACGACAGGACCCAAGAAAGGGACTTC. This chain connects TRBV5-1 to TRBJ2-5; tentative D call: TRBD1 (6 bases). The CDR3 covers 13 residues. Looked up from germline, CDR1 is SGHRS and CDR2 is YFSETQ.

As DNA, the CDR3 is TGTGCCCTCAATGGAGGGAAGCCTCATGGGGCCAACGTCCTGACTTTC. The encoded protein is CALNGGKPHGANVLTF. J is TRBJ2-6 and V is TRBV27, with D perhaps TRBD2 (6 bases). This CDR3 region has 16 residues. V lost 11 bases and J lost 3, with 20 bases in between. The germline V gene has CDR1 MNHEY and CDR2 SMNVEV (reference sequence).

V and J are TRBV10-3 and TRBJ2-3; 10 nucleotides align to TRBD2. V lost 6 bases to trimming and J lost 2 bases; unmatched junction nucleotides: 8. CDR1 ENHRY and CDR2 SYGVKD come from the germline V gene. This CDR3 is 16 amino acids long. The CDR3 DNA sequence: TGTGCCATCAGCCCTGCTAGCGGGAGAAACACAGATACGCAGTATTTT. Encoded protein: CAISPASGRNTDTQYF.

The chain uses TRBV9 and TRBJ2-7; TRBD2 might be the D (6 bases). Germline CDR1 reads SGDLS; CDR2 reads YYNGEE. Trimming removed 4 bases at V and 0 bases at J, with 11 bases between. CDR3 length: 14 residues. CDR3 in DNA: TGTGCCAGCAGCCAAAGCGGGTCCTCCTACGAGCAGTACTTC. The encoded protein is CASSQSGSSYEQYF.

V is TRBV27 and J is TRBJ1-5; 10 bases agree with TRBD1. CDR3 size: 15 residues. V trimming: 4 bases; J trimming: 2 bases; junction bases outside the gene matches: 2. Germline lookup yields CDR1 MNHEY and CDR2 SMNVEV (reference sequence). Here the CDR3 DNA reads TGTGCCAGCAGTTGGGGGACAGGGGGCAATCAGCCCCAGCATTTT. Its protein product is CASSWGTGGNQPQHF.

J is TRBJ2-7 and V is TRBV2; 10 bases fit TRBD1. The DNA end is more similar to TRBJ2-5, so the J call may be wrong. The CDR3 is 14 residues long. Germline-derived CDR1 and CDR2 are SNHLY and FYNNEI. CDR3 amino acids: CASRDRGEGETQYF. The CDR3, as DNA: TGTGCCAGCAGGGACAGGGGGGAGGGAGAGACCCAGTACTTC.

This clone was observed a handful of times. This sequence joins TRBV29-1 and TRBJ2-5, with TRBD2 as a possible D gene (7 bases). CDR1 and CDR2 (germline): SQVTM, ANQGSEA. This CDR3 is built from 14 residues. The ends were cut back, 5 bases at V and 2 bases at J, with 15 bases in the middle. CDR3 sequence: CSVTRGGGQETQYF. CDR3 nucleotides: TGCAGCGTTACTCGAGGGGGGGGACAAGAGACCCAGTACTTC.

The CDR3 protein is CASSLAGTTNYGYTF. CDR3 nucleotides: TGTGCCAGCAGCTTGGCCGGGACAACGAACTATGGCTACACCTTC. The gene calls are TRBV5-4 and TRBJ1-2; D is perhaps TRBD1 (6 bases). With 0 bases removed from V and 2 bases from J, the gap between germline ends came to 11 bases. CDR1 is SGHNT and CDR2 is YYREEE in the germline V gene (reference sequence). The CDR3 covers 15 residues.

The chain combines TRBV7-9 with TRBJ2-7; 8 bases map to TRBD2. The CDR3 runs 18 residues. The V gene end was trimmed by 11 bases and the J gene end by 2 bases; junction bases not matched to a gene: 23. Per germline, CDR1 SEHNR and CDR2 FQNEAQ (reference sequence). For the CDR3, the DNA is TGTGCCCGATGGGAAACCCTACCGCGCCCCGGGGGGGCCTACGAGCAGTACTTC. This translates into CARWETLPRPGGAYEQYF. The full variable domain, in which reference TRBV7-9 and TRBJ2-7 provide the parts outside the CDR3, is DTGVSQNPRHKITKRGQNVTFRCDPISEHNRLYWYRQTLGQGPEFLTYFQNEAQLEKSRLLSDRFSAERPKGSFSTLEIQRTEQGDSAMYLCARWETLPRPGGAYEQYFGPGTRLTVT.